The T cell receptor beta chain described here comes from a study of blood T cell repertoires in COVID-19. The CDR3 consists of 17 residues. V was pared by 4 bases and J by 0 bases, with 13 bases between. Germline assignment: CDR1 LNHDA and CDR2 SQIVND (reference sequence). This clone came up once. Original data processing: Nucleated cell number was recorded as an estimate derived from reference gene primer amplification. Profiled with immunoSEQ multiplex PCR; TCRdb holds only in-frame clones, not every one. V and J calls and clone size come straight from that table; D and trimming were deduced from the DNA. The sample contains some 150,000 clones, 70% to 90% of which appear only once.

The sample taken for sequencing was peripheral blood. The chain recombines TRBV19 with TRBJ2-6; no definite D call. This clonotype was sampled from a man aged 40-50 years with acute or convalescent COVID-19. In DNA form, the CDR3 reads TGTGCCAGTAGTACCCCAGAATTCTTCTCTGGGGCCAACGTCCTGACTTTC. Translated, it gives CASSTPEFFSGANVLTF. The full variable domain, rest sourced from reference TRBV19 and TRBJ2-6, is DGGITQSPKYLFRKEGQNVTLSCEQNLNHDAMYWYRQDPGQGLRLIYYSQIVNDFQKGDIAEGYSVSREKKESFPLTVTSAQKNPTAFYLCASSTPEFFSGANVLTFGAGSRLTVL.